Presented here are 17 T cell receptor beta chains from one specimen sequenced in a study of blood T cell repertoires in COVID-19. The table came from immunoSEQ multiplex PCR; TCRdb's copy has only in-frame clones and leaves some out. Counted here are roughly 280,000 clones, roughly 90% occurring once; the ten biggest clones make up 11%. The sequenced sample was peripheral blood. The receptors derive from a woman aged 25 to 39 with COVID-19, enrolled during active disease.

This clone was seen once. This chain joins TRBV18 and TRBJ1-2; 10 bases are shared with TRBD1. The CDR3 has 13 residues. Germline-derived CDR1 and CDR2 are KGHSH and LQKENI. J was trimmed by 8 bases and V by 2 bases; bases with no gene match: 2. The CDR3: CASSPGDRGGYTF. The CDR3 nucleotides read TGTGCCAGCTCACCAGGGGACAGGGGAGGCTACACCTTC.

The chain employs TRBV4-2 and TRBJ2-7; D ambiguous. The CDR3 spans 16 residues. Between the trimmed V and J ends, which lost 0 bases and 5 bases, there was a span of 17 bases. Germline CDR1 reads LGHNA; CDR2 reads YNFKEQ. CDR3 sequence: CASSQESARAIDEQYF. CDR3 DNA: TGTGCCAGCAGCCAAGAATCTGCCCGAGCGATCGACGAGCAGTACTTC.

DNA for the CDR3: TGTGCCAGCAGTCTACAGGGGGGAACTGAAGCTTTCTTT. Translation: CASSLQGGTEAFF. The chain is built from TRBV12-3 or TRBV12-4 and TRBJ1-1; 8 positions match TRBD1. V lost 5 bases to trimming and J lost 5 bases; unmatched junction nucleotides: 4. This CDR3 contains 13 residues.

This clone was recorded once. The V and J genes are TRBV4-1 and TRBJ1-1; D is unclear. Trimming pared 0 bases from V and 0 bases from J, leaving 2 bases between. This CDR3 comprises 13 residues. The V gene's germline CDR1 is MGHRA and CDR2 YSYEKL. The CDR3 DNA sequence: TGCGCCAGCAGCCAAGATATGAACACTGAAGCTTTCTTT. This gives the protein CASSQDMNTEAFF.

The V and J genes are TRBV10-2 and TRBJ2-1; possibly TRBD2 for D (6 bases). CDR1 is WSHSY and CDR2 is SAAADI in the germline V gene. The V end lost 6 bases, the J end lost 3 bases, and 9 bases lay between the germline ends. The CDR3 has 13 amino acids. The CDR3 DNA reads TGCGCCAGCAGGACGGGACTCTACAATGAGCAGTTCTTC. Translated, it gives CASRTGLYNEQFF.

This rearrangement joins TRBV10-3 to TRBJ1-2; D is possibly TRBD1 (5 bases). Germline V gives CDR1 ENHRY, CDR2 SYGVKD. The CDR3 spans 13 residues. V was trimmed by 11 bases and J by 3 bases, leaving 16 bases between them. DNA of the CDR3: TGTGCCTCCGCCGGGGGGGGTGACTATGGCTACACCTTC. Its translation is CASAGGGDYGYTF.

The chain is built from TRBV30 and TRBJ2-7; TRBD1 is a possible D gene (6 bases). Per germline, CDR1 GTSNPN and CDR2 SVGIG (reference sequence). Trimming removed 4 bases at V and 0 bases at J, with 16 bases between. This CDR3 is built from 15 residues. The CDR3 sequence: CAWTSRGTSSYEQYF. CDR3 bases: TGTGCCTGGACGTCAAGGGGGACAAGCTCCTACGAGCAGTACTTC.

The chain couples TRBV6-5 to TRBJ2-7, with 9 positions matching TRBD1. Per germline, CDR1 MNHEY and CDR2 SVGAGI. The V segment lost 5 bases and the J segment 0 bases; nucleotides outside the gene matches: 5. The CDR3 length is 15 residues. CDR3 sequence: CASSMTGGYSYEQYF. The CDR3 bases are TGTGCCAGCAGTATGACAGGGGGATACTCCTACGAGCAGTACTTC.

J is TRBJ2-7 and V is TRBV27; 9 bases match TRBD2. Germline values: CDR1 MNHEY, CDR2 SMNVEV (reference sequence). This CDR3 has 17 residues. V lost 6 bases to trimming and J lost 3 bases; unmatched junction nucleotides: 15. The CDR3 sequence is CASSLRDLAGSRYEQYF. In nucleotides, the CDR3 is TGTGCCAGCAGCCTACGCGACCTAGCGGGGAGCCGCTACGAGCAGTACTTC.

The chain has TRBV30 and TRBJ1-2, with 10 nucleotides matching TRBD1. V lost 2 bases to trimming and J lost 4 bases; unmatched junction nucleotides: 4. The V gene's germline CDR1 is GTSNPN and CDR2 SVGIG (reference sequence). CDR3 length: 14 residues. DNA for the CDR3: TGTGCCTGGAGTTCGGACAGGGGGATCTATGGCTACACCTTC. Residues: CAWSSDRGIYGYTF.

The genes are TRBV7-3 and TRBJ2-3; a weak D match, TRBD2 (6 bases). CDR3 length: 15 amino acids. The V end lost 2 bases, the J end lost 3 bases, and 12 bases lay between the germline ends. Germline CDR1 and CDR2: SGHTA and FQGTGA. The CDR3 DNA follows: TGTGCCAGCAGCTTAGGGTCGGGGAGGACAGATACGCAGTATTTT. Translation gives CASSLGSGRTDTQYF.

The chain is built from TRBV27 and TRBJ2-5; TRBD1 is a possible D gene (5 bases). V dropped 0 bases and J dropped 5 bases, with 10 bases sitting between them. Germline lookup yields CDR1 MNHEY and CDR2 SMNVEV (reference sequence). The CDR3 is made up of 14 amino acids. CDR3 DNA sequence: TGTGCCAGCAGTTTATCGAACAGGTTGGAGACCCAGTACTTC. Translation gives CASSLSNRLETQYF.

The rearrangement joins TRBV19 to TRBJ2-3; 13 bases are shared with TRBD2. The trim removed 4 bases at V and 6 bases at J, leaving 4 bases unmatched. The CDR3 is made up of 15 amino acids. Germline loops: CDR1 LNHDA, CDR2 SQIVND (reference sequence). The CDR3 here is CASSKGTSGTDTQYF. The CDR3 nucleotides read TGTGCCAGTAGTAAAGGGACTAGCGGGACTGATACGCAGTATTTT. Combining the CDR3 with reference TRBV19 and TRBJ2-3 gives the whole variable domain DGGITQSPKYLFRKEGQNVTLSCEQNLNHDAMYWYRQDPGQGLRLIYYSQIVNDFQKGDIAEGYSVSREKKESFPLTVTSAQKNPTAFYLCASSKGTSGTDTQYFGPGTRLTVL.

The chain carries TRBV6-5 and TRBJ2-7; TRBD1 is a possible D gene (5 bases). Germline assignment: CDR1 MNHEY and CDR2 SVGAGI. This CDR3 contains 12 residues. The germline V and J ends were trimmed by 8 bases and 5 bases, with 13 bases remaining between them. The CDR3 bases are TGTGCCAGCGGCAGGGTAATCGACGAGCAGTACTTC. It yields the protein CASGRVIDEQYF.

The V call is TRBV2, the J call TRBJ2-3; D ambiguous. Germline CDR1 SNHLY, CDR2 FYNNEI. The CDR3 sequence is 13 residues long. Trimming took 8 bases from V and 0 from J, leaving 9 bases between them. The CDR3 here is CASVPVSTDTQYF. In DNA form, the CDR3 reads TGTGCCAGCGTTCCAGTCAGCACAGATACGCAGTATTTT.

The sample holds a few counts of this clone. V gene TRBV29-1 combines with J gene TRBJ1-2; 8 nucleotides agree with TRBD1. The junction had 14 bases not matched to a gene; V was cut back by 6 bases and J by 8 bases. CDR3 length: 14 amino acids. CDR1 is SQVTM and CDR2 is ANQGSEA in the germline V gene. The CDR3 coding sequence is TGCAGCGTCGGACAGGGATCCGATCTTGGGGGCTACACCTTC. This sequence encodes CSVGQGSDLGGYTF. Full variable domain (rest looked up from reference TRBV29-1 and TRBJ1-2): SAVISQKPSRDICQRGTSLTIQCQVDSQVTMMFWYRQQPGQSLTLIATANQGSEATYESGFVIDKFPISRPNLTFSTLTVSNMSPEDSSIYLCSVGQGSDLGGYTFGSGTRLTVV.

V usage is TRBV30 and J usage is TRBJ1-1; the D gene is possibly TRBD1 (5 bases). V gave up 3 bases and J gave up 5 bases, with 13 bases separating them. Germline assignment: CDR1 GTSNPN and CDR2 SVGIG (reference sequence). There are 13 residues in the CDR3. The CDR3 is CAWRGGAVTEAFF. In DNA form, the CDR3 reads TGTGCCTGGAGAGGCGGGGCGGTGACTGAAGCTTTCTTT.